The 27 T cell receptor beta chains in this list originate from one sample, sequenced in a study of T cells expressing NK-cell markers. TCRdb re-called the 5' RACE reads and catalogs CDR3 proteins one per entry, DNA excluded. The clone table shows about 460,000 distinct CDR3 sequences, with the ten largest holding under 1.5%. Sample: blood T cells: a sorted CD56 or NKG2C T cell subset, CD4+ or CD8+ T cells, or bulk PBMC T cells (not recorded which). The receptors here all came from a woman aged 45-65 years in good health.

The CDR3 protein is CASSFRISYEQYF. The chain uses TRBV14 and TRBJ2-7. CDR1 and CDR2 (germline): SGHDN, FVKESK. The CDR3 is made up of 13 amino acids.

The CDR3 sequence is CASSLKRGGDTQYF. The V call is TRBV9, the J call TRBJ2-3; TCRdb picks TRBD1, but there is no DNA to check that call. The CDR3 has 14 amino acids. The germline V gene encodes CDR1 SGDLS and CDR2 YYNGEE.

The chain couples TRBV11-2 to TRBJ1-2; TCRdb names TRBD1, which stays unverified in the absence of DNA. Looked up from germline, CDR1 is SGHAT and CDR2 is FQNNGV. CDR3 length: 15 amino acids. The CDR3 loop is CASSLVQGTWGGYTF.

The CDR3 sequence is CASSQPAGITYEQFF. The V gene is TRBV11-3, the J gene TRBJ2-1; TCRdb selects TRBD2, and the lack of DNA leaves this call unchecked. This CDR3 region has 15 residues. Germline V CDR1 and CDR2: SGHNT, YENEEA.

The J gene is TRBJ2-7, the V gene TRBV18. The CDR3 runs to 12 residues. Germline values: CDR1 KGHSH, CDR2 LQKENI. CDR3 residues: CASSADPYEQYF.

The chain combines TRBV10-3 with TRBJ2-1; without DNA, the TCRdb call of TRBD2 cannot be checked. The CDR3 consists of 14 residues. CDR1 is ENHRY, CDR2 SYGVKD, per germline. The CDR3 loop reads CAISQLAGVEEQFF.

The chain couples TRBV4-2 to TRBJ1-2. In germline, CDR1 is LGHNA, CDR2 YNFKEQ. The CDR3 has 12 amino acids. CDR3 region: CASSQDLWNYTF.

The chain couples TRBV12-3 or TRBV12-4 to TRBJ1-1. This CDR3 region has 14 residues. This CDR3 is CASIIGRTNTEAFF.

The CDR3 loop reads CSAKGWTSGSSHPNEQFF. The V call is TRBV20-1, the J call TRBJ2-1; TCRdb lists TRBD2, though no DNA is available to test this call. Germline loops: CDR1 DFQATT, CDR2 SNEGSKA (reference sequence). The CDR3 sequence is 18 residues long.

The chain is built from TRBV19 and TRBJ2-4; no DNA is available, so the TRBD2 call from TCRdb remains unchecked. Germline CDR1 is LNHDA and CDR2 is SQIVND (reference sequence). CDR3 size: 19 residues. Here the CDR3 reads CASSPLLGSGSLAKNIQYF.

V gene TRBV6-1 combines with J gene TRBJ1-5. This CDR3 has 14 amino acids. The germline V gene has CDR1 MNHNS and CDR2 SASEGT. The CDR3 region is CASSEAGLNQPQHF.

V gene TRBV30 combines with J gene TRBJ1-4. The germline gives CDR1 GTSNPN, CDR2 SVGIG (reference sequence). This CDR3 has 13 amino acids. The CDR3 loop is CAWSTHSNEKLFF. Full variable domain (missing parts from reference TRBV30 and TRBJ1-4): SQTIHQWPATLVQPVGSPLSLECTVEGTSNPNLYWYRQAAGRGLQLLFYSVGIGQISSEVPQNLSASRPQDRQFILSSKKLLLSDSGFYLCAWSTHSNEKLFFGSGTQLSVL.

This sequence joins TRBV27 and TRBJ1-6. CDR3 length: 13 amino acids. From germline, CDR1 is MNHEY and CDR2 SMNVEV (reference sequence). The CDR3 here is CASSTGSGSPLHF.

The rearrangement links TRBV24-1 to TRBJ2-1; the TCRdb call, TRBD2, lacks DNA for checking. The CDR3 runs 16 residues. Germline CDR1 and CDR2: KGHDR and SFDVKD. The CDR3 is CATSDNLAASYNEQFF.

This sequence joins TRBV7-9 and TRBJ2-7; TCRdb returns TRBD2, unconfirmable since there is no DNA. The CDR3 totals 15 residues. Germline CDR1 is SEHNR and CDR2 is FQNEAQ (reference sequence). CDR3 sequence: CASSPTREGVGEQYF.

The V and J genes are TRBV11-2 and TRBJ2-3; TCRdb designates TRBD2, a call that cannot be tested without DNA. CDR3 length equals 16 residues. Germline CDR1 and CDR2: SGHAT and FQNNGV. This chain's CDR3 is CASSPRLVLSSDTQYF.

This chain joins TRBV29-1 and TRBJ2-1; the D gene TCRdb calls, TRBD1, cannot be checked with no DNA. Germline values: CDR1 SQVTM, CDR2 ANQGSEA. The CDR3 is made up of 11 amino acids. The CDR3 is CSVEEGPEQFF.

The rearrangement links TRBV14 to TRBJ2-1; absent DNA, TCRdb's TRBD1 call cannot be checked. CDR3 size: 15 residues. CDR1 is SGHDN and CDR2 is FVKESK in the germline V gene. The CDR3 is CASRHRGSSYNEQFF.

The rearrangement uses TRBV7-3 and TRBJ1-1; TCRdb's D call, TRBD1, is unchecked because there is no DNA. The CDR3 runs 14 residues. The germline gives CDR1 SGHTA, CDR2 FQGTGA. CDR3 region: CASSVGTGGTEAFF.

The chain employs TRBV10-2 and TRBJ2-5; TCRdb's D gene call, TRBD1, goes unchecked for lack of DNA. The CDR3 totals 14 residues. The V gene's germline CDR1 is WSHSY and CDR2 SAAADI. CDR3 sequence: CASTKGRVGETQYF.

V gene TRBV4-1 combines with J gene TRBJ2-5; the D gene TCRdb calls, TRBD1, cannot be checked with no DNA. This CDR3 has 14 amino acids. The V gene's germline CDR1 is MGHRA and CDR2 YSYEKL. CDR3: CASSHPDAQETQYF.

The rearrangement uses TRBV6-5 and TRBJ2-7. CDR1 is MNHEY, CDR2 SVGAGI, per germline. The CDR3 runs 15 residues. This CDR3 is CASSYSMQLVGEQYF.

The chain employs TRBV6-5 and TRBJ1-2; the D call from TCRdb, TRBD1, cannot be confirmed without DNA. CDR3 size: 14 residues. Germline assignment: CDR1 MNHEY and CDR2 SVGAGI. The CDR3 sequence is CASSRGSIGYGYTF.

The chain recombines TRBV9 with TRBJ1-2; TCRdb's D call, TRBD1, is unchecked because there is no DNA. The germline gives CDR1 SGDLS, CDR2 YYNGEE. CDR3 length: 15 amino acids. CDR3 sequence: CASSAQGAVNYGYTF.

The CDR3 is CASSIRGPPRHNEQFF. The chain recombines TRBV19 with TRBJ2-1; TCRdb gives TRBD2 as the D gene, but with no DNA this cannot be confirmed. The CDR3 has 16 amino acids. Germline V gives CDR1 LNHDA, CDR2 SQIVND (reference sequence).

CDR3 protein: CSASPLSRNTEAFF. The V gene is TRBV20-1, the J gene TRBJ1-1; TCRdb returns TRBD1, unconfirmable since there is no DNA. Germline CDR1 and CDR2: DFQATT and SNEGSKA (reference sequence). This CDR3 comprises 14 residues.

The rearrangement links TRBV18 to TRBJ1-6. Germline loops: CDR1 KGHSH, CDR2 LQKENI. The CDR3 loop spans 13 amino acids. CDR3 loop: CASSPTGDSPLHF.